Listed below are T cell receptor beta chains from one sample, sequenced in a study of OX40 agonist ivuxolimab in advanced cancers. Repertoires were generated with immunoSEQ multiplex PCR, while TCRdb's copy carries only in-frame clones and drops some. The sample holds 50,000 to 75,000 clones, 80% to 85% seen once. Sample: CD4+ or CD8+ T cells sorted from blood, taken in a trial of the OX40 agonist ivuxolimab. The receptors shown here come from an adult with an advanced solid tumor such as melanoma, head and neck, liver or kidney cancer. The CDR3 runs from the conserved cysteine through the conserved F or W. Fields, in order: V gene, J gene, CDR3 protein.

>TRBV5-8|TRBJ1-3
CASSLRWGISGNTIYF
>TRBV19|TRBJ2-6
CAIIPRRLSGANVLTF
>TRBV6-1|TRBJ2-3
CASSNNVPTDTQYF
>TRBV5-4|TRBJ1-4
CAGSLGGDNEKLFF
>TRBV6-5|TRBJ2-7
CASGPGQGSYEQYF
>TRBV6-5|TRBJ2-3
CASSYGDTVDTQYF
>TRBV5-6|TRBJ2-7
CASSPGLAGYYEQYF
>TRBV6-6|TRBJ1-6
CASRAGGGYNSPLHF
>TRBV5-1|TRBJ2-1
CASSATGDSYNEQFF
>TRBV11-3|TRBJ2-2
CASSQSGTVNTGELFF
>TRBV5-6|TRBJ1-2
CASSRDPPKGYGYTF
>TRBV6-1|TRBJ1-1
CASSAGGFWSTEAFF
>TRBV6-1|TRBJ1-4
CASRGPNEKLFF
>TRBV5-1|TRBJ2-1
CASSLDPGGPYDEQFF
>TRBV7-2|TRBJ2-1
CASSLAWGGGDNEQFF
>TRBV6-4|TRBJ2-2
CASRTGISTGELFF
>TRBV2|TRBJ2-7
CASTHRDSYEQYF
>TRBV7-2|TRBJ1-1
CASSLERGGTEAFF
>TRBV30|TRBJ2-5
CAWSVTRTSGPRRQETQYF
>TRBV28|TRBJ2-1
CASKRGGGILENEQFF